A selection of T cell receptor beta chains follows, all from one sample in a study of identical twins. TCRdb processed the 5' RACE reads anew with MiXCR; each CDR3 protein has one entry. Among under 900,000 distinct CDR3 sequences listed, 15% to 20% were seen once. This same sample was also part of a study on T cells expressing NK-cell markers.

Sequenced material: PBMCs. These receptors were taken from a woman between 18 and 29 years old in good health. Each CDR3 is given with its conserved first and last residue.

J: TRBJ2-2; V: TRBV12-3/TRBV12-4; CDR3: CASSLRPRADTGELFF
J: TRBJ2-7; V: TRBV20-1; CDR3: CSARTYAYEQYF
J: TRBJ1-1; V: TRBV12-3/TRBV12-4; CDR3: CASSQRGTEAFF
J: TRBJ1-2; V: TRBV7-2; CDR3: CASSLGTATGSYTF
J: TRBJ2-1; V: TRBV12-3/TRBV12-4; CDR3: CASRIGTGPYNEQFF
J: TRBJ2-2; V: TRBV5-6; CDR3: CASSLIRAGELFF
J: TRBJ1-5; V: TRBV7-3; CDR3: CASSLNSNQPQHF
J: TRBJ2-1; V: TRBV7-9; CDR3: CASSRGSGGRDNEQFF
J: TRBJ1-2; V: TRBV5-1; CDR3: CASSPGTASINYGYTF
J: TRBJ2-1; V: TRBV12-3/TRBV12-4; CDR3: CASSFAGGGYNEQFF
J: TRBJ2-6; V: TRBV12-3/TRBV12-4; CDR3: CASTPGRISGANVLTF
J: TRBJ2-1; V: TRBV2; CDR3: CASSAVDDWYNEQFF
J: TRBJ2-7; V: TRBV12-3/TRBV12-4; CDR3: CASQGGRYYEQYF
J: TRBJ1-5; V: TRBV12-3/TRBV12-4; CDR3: CASSLVGGEQPQHF
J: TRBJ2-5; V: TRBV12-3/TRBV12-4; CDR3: CASSGGDYPSETQYF
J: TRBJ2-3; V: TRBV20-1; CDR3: CSARHLTSTDTQYF
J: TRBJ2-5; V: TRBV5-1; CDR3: CASSFSGTTVQETQYF
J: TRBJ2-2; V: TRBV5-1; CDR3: CATGDERTGELFF
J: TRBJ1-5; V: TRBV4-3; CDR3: CASSQDRWEGQPQHF
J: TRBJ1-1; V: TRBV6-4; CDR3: CASSDKAGGSTEAFF
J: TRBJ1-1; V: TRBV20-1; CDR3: CSAFKNTEAFF
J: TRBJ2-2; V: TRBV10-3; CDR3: CAITGQARTGELFF
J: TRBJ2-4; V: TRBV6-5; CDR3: CASSYSALAKNIQYF
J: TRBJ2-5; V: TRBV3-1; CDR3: CASSQDWISGGLQETQYF
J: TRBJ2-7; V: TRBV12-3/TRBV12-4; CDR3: CASSFGVGKSSYEQYF
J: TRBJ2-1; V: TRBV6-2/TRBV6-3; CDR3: CASSYSGTSGRNEQFF
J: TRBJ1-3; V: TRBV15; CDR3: CATSRADSLPSGNTIYF
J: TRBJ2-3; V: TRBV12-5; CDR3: CASSTGTGGGDTQYF
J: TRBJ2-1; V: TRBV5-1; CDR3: CASSQGTSGGSSYNEQFF
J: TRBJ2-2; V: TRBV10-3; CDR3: CAIGHGDTGELFF
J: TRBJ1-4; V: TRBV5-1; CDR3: CASSVGQSSNEKLFF
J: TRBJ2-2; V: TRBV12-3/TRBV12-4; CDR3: CASSPLTSVRSGELFF
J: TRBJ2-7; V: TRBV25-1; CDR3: CASGGDRYSYEQYF
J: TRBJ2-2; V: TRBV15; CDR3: CATSPRTSGSTGELFF
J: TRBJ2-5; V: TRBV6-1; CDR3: CASRETGTDPMETQYF
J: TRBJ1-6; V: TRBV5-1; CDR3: CASSLDGRGRKNSPLHF
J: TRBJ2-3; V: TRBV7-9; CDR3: CASTDKGRPDTQYF
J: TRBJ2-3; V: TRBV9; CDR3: CASSPRTGEGADTQYF
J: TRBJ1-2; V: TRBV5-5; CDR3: CASSLWQEIYTF
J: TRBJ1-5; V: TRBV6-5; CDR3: CASSSGTGVGQPQHF
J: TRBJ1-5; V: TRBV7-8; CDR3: CASSLALAAGGQPQHF
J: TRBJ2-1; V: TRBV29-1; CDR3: CSVLGQGASEQFF
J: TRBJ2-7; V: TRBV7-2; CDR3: CASSRSGSYGEQYF
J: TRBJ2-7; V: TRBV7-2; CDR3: CASSPADVGYEQYF
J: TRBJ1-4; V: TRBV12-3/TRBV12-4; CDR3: CASSLEGRGLFF
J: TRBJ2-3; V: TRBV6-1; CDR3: CASRLSATDTQYF
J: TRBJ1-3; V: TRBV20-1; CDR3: CSARADRGNTIYF
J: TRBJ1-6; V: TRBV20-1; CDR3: CSASRDRGMTPLHF